This TCR beta chain was recovered during a study of blood T cell repertoires in COVID-19. In the study overall: T cells, B-cell-depleted T cells, or PBMCs supplied cDNA or gDNA.

Here immunoSEQ multiplex PCR was the method, and the copy in TCRdb shows in-frame clones only, minus some. The sample records around 70,000 clones, roughly 86% being singletons. V was pared by 2 bases and J by 3 bases, with 4 bases of the junction left unmatched. CDR1 is SGHTA and CDR2 is FQGTGA in the germline V gene. This CDR3 region has 15 residues. The chain joins TRBV7-3 to TRBJ2-1; 7 bases are a match to TRBD1. Sequencing used peripheral blood. The origin of this receptor is a man between 70 and 80 years old with acute or convalescent COVID-19. CDR3 residues: CASSLSGQYYNEQFF. In DNA form, the CDR3 reads TGTGCCAGCAGCTTATCGGGACAGTACTACAATGAGCAGTTCTTC.